Described below is a single T cell receptor beta chain sequence and its context. Its target is not known. The junction had 19 bases not matched to a gene; V was cut back by 2 bases and J by 8 bases. Germline V gene lookup returns CDR1 SGHVS and CDR2 FQNEAQ. The CDR3 contains 19 residues. TCRdb recomputed calls from the 5' RACE reads with MiXCR, one row per CDR3 protein. Among over 550,000 distinct CDR3 sequences listed, under 8.5% were seen once. The data were obtained in a study of identical twins. The study, taken as a whole, reports: The analysis was cross-sectional rather than longitudinal within donors.

The same sample was also used in a study of yellow fever vaccine responses in identical twins.

V usage is TRBV7-8 and J usage is TRBJ2-1; 9 bases agree with TRBD2. This TCR came from a woman between 18 and 29 years old in good health. The specimen sequenced was PBMCs. CDR3 amino acids: CASSLRPRGSGGPFDEQFF. CDR3 in DNA: TGTGCCAGCAGCTTAAGACCTAGGGGAAGCGGGGGGCCTTTCGATGAGCAGTTCTTC.